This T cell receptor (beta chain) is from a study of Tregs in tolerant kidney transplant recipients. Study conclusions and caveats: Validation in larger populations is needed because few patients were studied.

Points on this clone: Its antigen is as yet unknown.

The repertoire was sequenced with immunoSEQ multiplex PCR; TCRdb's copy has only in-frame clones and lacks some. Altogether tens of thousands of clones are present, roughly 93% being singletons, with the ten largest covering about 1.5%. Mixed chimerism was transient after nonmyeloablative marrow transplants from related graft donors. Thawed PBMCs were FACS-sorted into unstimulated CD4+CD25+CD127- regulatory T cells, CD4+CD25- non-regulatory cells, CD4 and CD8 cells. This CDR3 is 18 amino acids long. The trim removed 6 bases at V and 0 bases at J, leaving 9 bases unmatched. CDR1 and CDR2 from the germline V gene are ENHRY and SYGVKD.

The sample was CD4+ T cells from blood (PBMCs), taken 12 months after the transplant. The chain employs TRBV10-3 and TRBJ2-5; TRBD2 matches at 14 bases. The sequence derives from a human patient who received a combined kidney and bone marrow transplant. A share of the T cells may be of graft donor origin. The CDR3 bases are TGTGCCATCAGGGGGGGACTAGCGGGAGATCGGGACCAAGAGACCCAGTACTTC. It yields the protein CAIRGGLAGDRDQETQYF.